This T cell receptor (beta chain) is from a study of tumor-infiltrating lymphocytes in primary liver carcinoma. This clonotype has only one observation. An end of the junction does not agree with germline; a read error may underlie this. The researchers produced TCR beta cDNA from 450 to 600 ng total RNA with a constant-region primer. Generation of the TCR beta libraries relied on three nested multiplex PCR rounds using slightly modified ARM-PCR. TRBV1-TRBV30 forward and Cbeta reverse primers drove the first two approximately 10-cycle rounds. TCRdb passed the multiplex PCR reads through MiXCR, listing each CDR3 protein once. The sample lists over 250,000 distinct CDR3 sequences, approximately 58% occurring once. Germline DNA was also extracted, while the blood RNA originated from unsorted whole blood. Preoperatively, peripheral blood was drawn, roughly 3.8 milliliters in total. The CDR3 sequence is 14 residues long. Looked up from germline, CDR1 is SGHRS and CDR2 is YFSETQ.

The J gene is TRBJ2-7, the V gene TRBV5-1, with D hard to call. Source material: peripheral blood. The source is a woman aged 25 to 39 with primary liver carcinoma and hepatitis B virus infection. CDR3 region: CASSLLTDSHEQYF. The CDR3 DNA is TGCGCCAGCAGCTTGTTAACAGACTCCCACGAGCAGTACTTC.